The clone carrying this T cell receptor (beta chain) was counted once. As processed by the authors: Nucleated cell counts were estimated from reference gene primer amplification. Sequenced by immunoSEQ multiplex PCR; TCRdb stores in-frame clones only, minus some. D and trimming come from the DNA, and the V and J calls and clone size come from that table. The sample holds 360,000 or so clones, roughly 90% seen once. The data stem from a study of blood T cell repertoires in COVID-19. Study-wide context: Sites in the United States, Italy and Spain provided acute and convalescent COVID-19 samples. Sources were T cells, B-cell-depleted T cells, or PBMCs; the material itself was cDNA or gDNA.

Sequenced input: peripheral blood. This TCR was recovered from a man aged 18 to 30 with active or convalescent COVID-19.

The CDR3 is CASSQTGAGEKLFF. The CDR3 DNA reads as TGCGCCAGCAGCCAAACAGGGGCAGGTGAAAAACTGTTTTTT. The V and J genes are TRBV4-1 and TRBJ1-4, with 7 positions matching TRBD1. This CDR3 comprises 14 residues. Per the germline V gene, CDR1 is MGHRA and CDR2 is YSYEKL. Trimming cost V 2 bases and J 7 bases; bases outside gene matches: 4.